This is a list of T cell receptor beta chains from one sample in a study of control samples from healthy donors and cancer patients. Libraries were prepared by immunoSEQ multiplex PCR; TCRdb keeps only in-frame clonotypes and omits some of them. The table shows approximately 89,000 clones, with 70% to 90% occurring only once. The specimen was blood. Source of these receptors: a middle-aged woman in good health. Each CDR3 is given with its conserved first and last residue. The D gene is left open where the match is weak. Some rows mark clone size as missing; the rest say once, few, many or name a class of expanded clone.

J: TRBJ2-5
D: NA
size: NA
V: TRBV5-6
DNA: TGTGCCAGCAGCACGAGGAGGGGTCCCCAGTACTTC
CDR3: CASSTRRGPQYF

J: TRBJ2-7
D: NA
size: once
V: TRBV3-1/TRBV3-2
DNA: TGTGCCAGCAGCCCGGGGGTAAGCTCCTACGAGCAGTACTTC
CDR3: CASSPGVSSYEQYF

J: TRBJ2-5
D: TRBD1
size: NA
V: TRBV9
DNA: TGTGCCAGCAGCGATCAGGGGGCGGAGGAGACCCAGTACTTC
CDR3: CASSDQGAEETQYF

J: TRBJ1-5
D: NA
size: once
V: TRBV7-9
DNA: TGTGCCAGCAGCGGTCCGGGGCTTGATCAGCCCCAGCATTTT
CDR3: CASSGPGLDQPQHF

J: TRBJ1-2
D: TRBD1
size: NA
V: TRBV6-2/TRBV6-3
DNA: TGTGCCAGCAGTGCTCCGGGACAGGGGCCCGGCTACACCTTC
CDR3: CASSAPGQGPGYTF

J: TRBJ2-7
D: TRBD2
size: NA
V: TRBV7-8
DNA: TGTGCCAGCAGCTTAGCTCCAGCGGGGGGCCCGAGCTCCTACGAGCAGTACTTC
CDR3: CASSLAPAGGPSSYEQYF

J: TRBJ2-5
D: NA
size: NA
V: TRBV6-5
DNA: TGTGCCAGCAGTTACGGGGGGCGGGAGACCCAGTACTTC
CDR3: CASSYGGRETQYF

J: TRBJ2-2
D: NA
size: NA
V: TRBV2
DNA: TGTGCCAGCTTAGGAATTAGTGTGGCCGGGGAGCTGTTTTTT
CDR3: CASLGISVAGELFF

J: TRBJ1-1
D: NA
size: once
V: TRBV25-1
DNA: TGTGCCAGCAGTGAGTTTGGGACAGAAGCTTTCTTT
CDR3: CASSEFGTEAFF

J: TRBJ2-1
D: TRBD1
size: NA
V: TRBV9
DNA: TGTGCCAGCAGCAAAATAGGACAGGGTCTCGAGCAGTTCTTC
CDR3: CASSKIGQGLEQFF

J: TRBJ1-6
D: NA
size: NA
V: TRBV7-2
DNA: TGTGCCAGCAGCACCGGGAGTCCTTCGCCCCTCCACTTT
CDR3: CASSTGSPSPLHF

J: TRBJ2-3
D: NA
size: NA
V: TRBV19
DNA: TGTGCCAGTAGTGGGTTTCGATCTAGCACAGATACGCAGTATTTT
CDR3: CASSGFRSSTDTQYF

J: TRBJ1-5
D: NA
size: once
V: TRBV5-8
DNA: TGTGCCAGCACAGGGCTCAATCAGCCCCAGCATTTT
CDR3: CASTGLNQPQHF

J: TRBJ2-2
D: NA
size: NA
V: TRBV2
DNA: TGTGCCAGCATGCCGGGGAACACCGGGGAGCTGTTTTTT
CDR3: CASMPGNTGELFF

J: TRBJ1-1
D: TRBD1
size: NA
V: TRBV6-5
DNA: TGTGCCAGCAGTCGACAGGGGGGTATGAACACTGAAGCTTTCTTT
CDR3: CASSRQGGMNTEAFF

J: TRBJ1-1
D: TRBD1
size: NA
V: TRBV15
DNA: TGTGCCACCAGCTTCGGACAGGGAGAAAACACTGAAGCTTTCTTT
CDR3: CATSFGQGENTEAFF

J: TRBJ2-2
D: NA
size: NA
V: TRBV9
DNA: TGTGCCAGCAGCGAGGACGGGGCGCAGAACACCGGGGAGCTGTTTTTT
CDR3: CASSEDGAQNTGELFF

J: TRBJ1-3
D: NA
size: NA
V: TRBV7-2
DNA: TGTGCCAGCAGCTTAGTTACGATGGGATTCGGGGCTGGAAACACCATATATTTT
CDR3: CASSLVTMGFGAGNTIYF

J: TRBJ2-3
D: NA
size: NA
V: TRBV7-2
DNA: TGTGCCAGCAGCTGGGGACTGGGTACGCAGTATTTT
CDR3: CASSWGLGTQYF

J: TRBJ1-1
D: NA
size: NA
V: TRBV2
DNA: TGTGCCAGCACCCGGGACCCTGAAGCTTTCTTT
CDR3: CASTRDPEAFF

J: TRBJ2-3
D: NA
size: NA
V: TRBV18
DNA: TGTGCCAGCTCACCCGGGGTTAGCGGCACAGATACGCAGTATTTT
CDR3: CASSPGVSGTDTQYF

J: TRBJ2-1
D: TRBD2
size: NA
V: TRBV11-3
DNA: TGTGCCAGCAGCTTGGAAAGGCCTGCGGGGGTGTGGAATGAGCAGTTCTTC
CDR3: CASSLERPAGVWNEQFF

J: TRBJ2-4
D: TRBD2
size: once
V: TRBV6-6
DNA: TGTGCCAGCAGTCAGGGCGCCGCGGGGGACAAAAACATTCAGTACTTC
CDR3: CASSQGAAGDKNIQYF

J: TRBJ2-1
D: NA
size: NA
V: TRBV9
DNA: TGTGCCAGCAGCGCCGCCGGGACACCAAACAATGAGCAGTTCTTC
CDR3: CASSAAGTPNNEQFF

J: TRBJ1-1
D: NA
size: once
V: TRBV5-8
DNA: TGTGCCAGCAGCTGGAGGGGTTACACTGAAGCTTTCTTT
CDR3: CASSWRGYTEAFF

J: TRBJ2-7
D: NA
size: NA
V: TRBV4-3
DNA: TGCGCCAGCAGCCAAGATCCCACCTACGAGCAGTACTTC
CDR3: CASSQDPTYEQYF

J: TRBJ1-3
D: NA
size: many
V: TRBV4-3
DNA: TGCGCCAGCAGCCAAGCTGGAAACACCATATATTTT
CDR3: CASSQAGNTIYF

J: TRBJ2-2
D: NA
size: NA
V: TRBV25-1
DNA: TGTGCCAGCAGTGGGGTAGAACGGACGAACACCGGGGAGCTGTTTTTT
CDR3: CASSGVERTNTGELFF

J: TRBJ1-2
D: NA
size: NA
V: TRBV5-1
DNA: TGCGCCAGCAGCCCCGGGACACCTTATGGCTACACCTTC
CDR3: CASSPGTPYGYTF

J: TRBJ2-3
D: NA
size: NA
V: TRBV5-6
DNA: TGTGCCAGCAACAGAGGTCATACGCAGTATTTT
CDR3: CASNRGHTQYF

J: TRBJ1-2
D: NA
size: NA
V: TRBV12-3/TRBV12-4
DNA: TGTGCCAGCAGTTTTATTGGTCATGGCTACACCTTC
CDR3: CASSFIGHGYTF

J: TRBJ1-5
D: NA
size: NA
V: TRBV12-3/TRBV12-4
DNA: TGTGCCAGCAGGGGAAGCAATCAGCCCCAGCATTTT
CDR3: CASRGSNQPQHF

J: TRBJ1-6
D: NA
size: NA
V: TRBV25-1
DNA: TGTGCCAGCAGTGAATGGGCGGGTTCGGGGAATTCACCCCTCCACTTT
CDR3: CASSEWAGSGNSPLHF

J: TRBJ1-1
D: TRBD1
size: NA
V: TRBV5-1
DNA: TGCGCCAGCAGCCCCGGCGGCAGGGGGGACACTGAAGCTTTCTTT
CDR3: CASSPGGRGDTEAFF

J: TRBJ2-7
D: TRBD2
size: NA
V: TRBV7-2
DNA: TGTGCCAGCAGTCGTAGACTAGCGGGGGGGCTCATAGACGAGCAGTACTTC
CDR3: CASSRRLAGGLIDEQYF

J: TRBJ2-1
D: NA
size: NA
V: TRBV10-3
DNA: TGTGCGGCCCAGTGGGGCGCTGGGAATGAGCAGTTCTTC
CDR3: CAAQWGAGNEQFF

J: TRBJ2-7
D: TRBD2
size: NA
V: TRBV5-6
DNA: TGTGCCAGCAGCTTTCGGCGGGGGAACTACGAGCAGTACTTC
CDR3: CASSFRRGNYEQYF

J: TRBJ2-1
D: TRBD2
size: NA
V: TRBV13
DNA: TGTGCCAGCAGCCCCGAGGCCGGGGGGAGCTTTCGTGAGCAGTTCTTC
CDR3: CASSPEAGGSFREQFF

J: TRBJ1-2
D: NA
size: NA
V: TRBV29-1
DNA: TGCAGCGTTGTAGGTCAGGGCCTTAACTATGGCTACACCTTC
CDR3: CSVVGQGLNYGYTF

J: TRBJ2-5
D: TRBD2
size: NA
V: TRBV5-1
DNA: TGCGCCAGCAGCTTGCTATCCACTAGCGGTGCACAAGAGACCCAGTACTTC
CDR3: CASSLLSTSGAQETQYF

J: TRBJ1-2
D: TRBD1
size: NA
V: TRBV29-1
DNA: TGCAGCGCAGCCTCAGGGGGGGGCTACACCTTC
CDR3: CSAASGGGYTF

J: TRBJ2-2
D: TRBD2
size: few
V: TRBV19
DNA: TGTGCCAGTAGTATTCGGGAGGGGGCCGGGGAGCTGTTTTTT
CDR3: CASSIREGAGELFF

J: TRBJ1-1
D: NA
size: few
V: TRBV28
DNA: TGTGCCAGCAGTTCCCTTAAGTTCCGGACTGAAGCTTTCTTT
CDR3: CASSSLKFRTEAFF

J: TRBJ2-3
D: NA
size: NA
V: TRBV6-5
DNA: TGTGCCAGCAGTTACTCGATAGGGGGGAGCACAGATACGCAGTATTTT
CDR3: CASSYSIGGSTDTQYF

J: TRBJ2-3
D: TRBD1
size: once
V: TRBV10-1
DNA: TGCGCCAGCAGTGAGTCGACAGGGTCCGATACGCAGTATTTT
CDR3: CASSESTGSDTQYF

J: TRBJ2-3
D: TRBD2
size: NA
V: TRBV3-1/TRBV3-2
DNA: TGTGCCAGCAGCCCTAGCGGGGCCACAGATACGCAGTATTTT
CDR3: CASSPSGATDTQYF

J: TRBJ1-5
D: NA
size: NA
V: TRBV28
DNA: TGTGCCAGCAGACCGGACAGTTATCAGCCCCAGCATTTT
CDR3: CASRPDSYQPQHF

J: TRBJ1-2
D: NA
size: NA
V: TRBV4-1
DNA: TGCGCCAGCAGCCAAGATCGAACAGGGTATTCCTATGGCTACACCTTC
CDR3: CASSQDRTGYSYGYTF

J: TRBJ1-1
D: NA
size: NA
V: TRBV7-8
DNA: TGTGCCAGCAGCCTTTGGCGGGGGAACACTGAAGCTTTCTTT
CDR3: CASSLWRGNTEAFF

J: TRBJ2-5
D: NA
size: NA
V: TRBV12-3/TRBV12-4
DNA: TGTGCCAGCAGCCTGAGTGGGACCCAGTACTTC
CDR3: CASSLSGTQYF

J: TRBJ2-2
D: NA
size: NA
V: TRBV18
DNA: TGTGCCAGCTCACCACCCAGAGGGGGGAACACCGGGGAGCTGTTTTTT
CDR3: CASSPPRGGNTGELFF